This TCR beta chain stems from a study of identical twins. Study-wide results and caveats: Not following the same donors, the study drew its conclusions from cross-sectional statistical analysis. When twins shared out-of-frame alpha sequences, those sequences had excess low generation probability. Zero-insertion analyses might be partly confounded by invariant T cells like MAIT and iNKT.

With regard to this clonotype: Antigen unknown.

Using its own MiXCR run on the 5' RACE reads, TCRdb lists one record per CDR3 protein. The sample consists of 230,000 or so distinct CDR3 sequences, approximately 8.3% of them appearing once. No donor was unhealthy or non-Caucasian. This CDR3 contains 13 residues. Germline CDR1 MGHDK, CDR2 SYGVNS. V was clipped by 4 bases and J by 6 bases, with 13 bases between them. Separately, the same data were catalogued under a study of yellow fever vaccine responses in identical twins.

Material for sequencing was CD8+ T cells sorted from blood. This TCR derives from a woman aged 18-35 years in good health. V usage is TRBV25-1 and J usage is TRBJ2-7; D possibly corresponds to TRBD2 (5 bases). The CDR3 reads CASSGGDGSEQYF. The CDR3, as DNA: TGTGCCAGCAGTGGTGGAGATGGGAGCGAGCAGTACTTC.